This TCR beta chain was identified in a study of blood T cell repertoires in COVID-19. Study-level information: The United States, Italy and Spain supplied acute and convalescent COVID-19 samples.

Only in-frame clones appear in the TCRdb table, and some are missing; sequencing was by immunoSEQ multiplex PCR. This table holds about 160,000 clones, 70% to 90% found once. Germline CDR1 PRHDT, CDR2 FYEKMQ (reference sequence). CDR3 size: 13 residues. The germline V and J ends were trimmed by 2 bases and 6 bases, with 11 bases remaining between them. Seattle participants joined during active infection and were tracked over time. The chain joins TRBV13 to TRBJ2-7; D is perhaps TRBD1 (5 bases). The clonotype originates from a man at least 80 years old with COVID-19, enrolled during active disease. The material sequenced was peripheral blood. The DNA for the CDR3 is TGTGCCAGCAGCTTACGCAGGGCGCGCGAGCAGTACTTC. This sequence encodes CASSLRRAREQYF.